These 3 T cell receptor beta chains came from one sample sequenced in a study of human T cells and chemical hapten exposure. Stated time point: patch test 1, 2 weeks after DPC sensitization. The treatment denotes: therapeutic diphenylcyclopropenone sensitization with weekly scalp DPC. TCRdb passed the RACE reads through MiXCR, listing each CDR3 protein once. This repertoire shows approximately 350,000 distinct CDR3 sequences, approximately 6.9% found once; its top ten account for 8.4%. The sample consisted of whole blood, taken in connection with sensitization to the hapten diphenylcyclopropenone (DPC). All receptors derive from a woman under 30 with alopecia areata. Some clones in this sample may be carry-over from other donors' samples.

This clonotype was recorded many times. This rearrangement joins TRBV6-5 to TRBJ1-3; 8 bases align to TRBD1. The trim removed 5 bases at V and 5 bases at J, leaving 5 bases unmatched. Germline lookup yields CDR1 MNHEY and CDR2 SVGAGI. The CDR3 spans 14 residues. The CDR3 here is CASSPGTGRNTIYF. Here the CDR3 DNA reads TGTGCCAGCAGTCCTGGGACAGGTCGAAACACCATATATTTT.

This clonotype was counted at least ten times. The rearrangement uses TRBV18 and TRBJ2-5; D could derive from TRBD1 or TRBD2 (5 bases each). V dropped 7 bases and J dropped 0 bases, with 15 bases sitting between them. CDR3 size: 15 residues. Germline CDR1 reads KGHSH; CDR2 reads LQKENI. Here the CDR3 DNA reads TGTGCCAGCTTGTGGGGACCCTCGAACCAAGAGACCCAGTACTTC. It is translated as CASLWGPSNQETQYF. The entire variable domain, with the rest obtained from reference TRBV18 and TRBJ2-5, is as follows: NAGVMQNPRHLVRRRGQEARLRCSPMKGHSHVYWYRQLPEEGLKFMVYLQKENIIDESGMPKERFSAEFPKEGPSILRIQQVVRGDSAAYFCASLWGPSNQETQYFGPGTRLLVL.

This clonotype was seen repeatedly, ten times or more. The V gene is TRBV2, the J gene TRBJ2-3, with D possibly TRBD1 on 5 matching bases. V lost 11 bases, J lost 5 bases, and 8 bases lay in between. The CDR3 totals 10 residues. Germline CDR1 and CDR2: SNHLY and FYNNEI. The CDR3 loop reads CAQGLDTQYF. The CDR3 nucleotides are TGTGCCCAGGGCTTAGATACGCAGTATTTT.